Listed below are T cell receptor beta chains from one sample, sequenced in a study of blood T cell repertoires in COVID-19. Using immunoSEQ multiplex PCR, the repertoire was profiled, and TCRdb retains in-frame clones only, with some absent. The data contain 300,000 to 400,000 clones, over 75% of them seen just once; the ten biggest clones take up more than 0.85%. Sequencing was carried out using PBMCs or T cells enriched from blood (not recorded which). These receptors were obtained from a woman in her twenties or thirties with acute COVID-19. The CDR3 runs from the conserved cysteine through the conserved F or W. The D gene is left open where the match is weak. The size field is filled for only some rows; it gives once, few, many or a size class.

cdr3_aa,cdr3_nt,j_call,d_call,v_call,clone_size
CASSLARLMGGQETQYF,TGTGCCAGCAGCTTAGCCAGGCTGATGGGGGGCCAAGAGACCCAGTACTTC,TRBJ2-5,NA,TRBV7-9,NA
CASSPGRSYGYTF,TGTGCCAGCAGTCCCGGGAGGAGCTATGGCTACACCTTC,TRBJ1-2,NA,TRBV6-5,once
CASSQDRRYGYTF,TGTGCCAGCAGCCAGGACAGACGCTATGGCTACACCTTC,TRBJ1-2,NA,TRBV2,NA
CASSLGTGVPGELFF,TGTGCCAGCAGCTTAGGGACAGGGGTTCCCGGGGAGCTGTTTTTT,TRBJ2-2,TRBD1,TRBV7-3,NA
CASSLTRSGFEAFF,TGTGCCAGCAGCTTAACCCGATCGGGGTTTGAAGCTTTCTTT,TRBJ1-1,NA,TRBV7-3,NA
CASSPVPGGTEAFF,TGTGCCAGCAGCCCAGTACCGGGGGGCACTGAAGCTTTCTTT,TRBJ1-1,NA,TRBV6-2/TRBV6-3,NA
CASSQDSIYGYTF,TGTGCCAGCAGCCAAGACAGTATCTATGGCTACACCTTC,TRBJ1-2,NA,TRBV3-1/TRBV3-2,once
CASSTDRASFLQETQYF,TGCGCCAGCAGCACCGACAGGGCCTCCTTCCTCCAAGAGACCCAGTACTTC,TRBJ2-5,TRBD1,TRBV5-1,once
CARKDRGLGKLFF,TGTGCCAGAAAGGACAGGGGGCTCGGGAAACTGTTTTTT,TRBJ1-4,TRBD1,TRBV27,NA
CASSKACWVGGYGYTF,TGTGCCAGCAGCAAAGCCTGCTGGGTAGGGGGCTATGGCTACACCTTC,TRBJ1-2,NA,TRBV21-1,NA
CASSDRGSGYTF,TGTGCCAGCAGTGACAGGGGCAGTGGCTACACCTTC,TRBJ1-2,NA,TRBV2,NA
CASSQFSSDSPLHF,TGTGCCAGCAGCCAATTTTCATCAGATTCACCCCTCCACTTT,TRBJ1-6,NA,TRBV3-1/TRBV3-2,NA
CASGSDRGNEQFF,TGTGCCAGCGGCTCCGACAGGGGGAATGAGCAGTTCTTC,TRBJ2-1,TRBD1,TRBV6-5,once
CASSFGQGSEAFF,TGTGCCAGCAGCTTCGGACAGGGAAGTGAAGCTTTCTTT,TRBJ1-1,TRBD1,TRBV11-3,NA
CATSDSPGMTGSIYGYTF,TGTGCCACCAGTGATAGCCCCGGAATGACAGGGAGTATCTATGGCTACACCTTC,TRBJ1-2,TRBD1,TRBV24-1,once
CASANRGLSTEAFF,TGTGCCAGCGCGAACAGGGGGCTGAGCACTGAAGCTTTCTTT,TRBJ1-1,TRBD1,TRBV18,NA
CASRRDRVNNEQFF,TGTGCCAGTAGACGGGACAGGGTAAACAATGAGCAGTTCTTC,TRBJ2-1,TRBD1,TRBV19,once
CAIGTTDTDTQYF,TGTGCCATCGGGACTACTGACACAGATACGCAGTATTTT,TRBJ2-3,TRBD2,TRBV10-3,NA
CASSPLAPSGGNNEQFF,TGTGCCAGCAGCCCCCTGGCCCCTAGCGGGGGAAATAATGAGCAGTTCTTC,TRBJ2-1,TRBD2,TRBV14,NA
CSIEDLVTGHSGNTIYF,TGCAGCATTGAAGATCTAGTGACAGGACACTCTGGAAACACCATATATTTT,TRBJ1-3,NA,TRBV29-1,NA
CASSDQGHSPLHF,TGTGCCAGCAGCGACCAGGGGCATTCACCCCTCCACTTT,TRBJ1-6,NA,TRBV7-2,once
CASSPGGLEPQHF,TGTGCCAGCTCACCAGGGGGGTTAGAGCCCCAGCATTTT,TRBJ1-5,NA,TRBV18,NA
CASSQNGRGTEAFF,TGCGCCAGCAGCCAGAATGGGCGGGGCACTGAAGCTTTCTTT,TRBJ1-1,NA,TRBV4-3,NA
CASSAGQGHNSPLHF,TGTGCCAGCAGCGCTGGACAGGGCCATAATTCACCCCTCCACTTT,TRBJ1-6,TRBD1,TRBV5-6,once
CAISDVLGDTQYF,TGTGCCATCAGTGATGTACTCGGGGATACGCAGTATTTT,TRBJ2-3,NA,TRBV10-3,NA
CASSVGFGQKYNEQFF,TGTGCCAGCAGCGTAGGGTTCGGACAGAAATACAATGAGCAGTTCTTC,TRBJ2-1,NA,TRBV9,NA
CASSPTGSDQPQHF,TGCGCCAGCAGCCCGACAGGGTCGGATCAGCCCCAGCATTTT,TRBJ1-5,TRBD1,TRBV5-1,few
CSVAGGTNYGYTF,TGCAGCGTTGCAGGAGGAACTAACTATGGCTACACCTTC,TRBJ1-2,NA,TRBV29-1,NA
CASSQDTSGGYEQYF,TGCGCCAGCAGCCAAGATACTAGCGGGGGCTACGAGCAGTACTTC,TRBJ2-7,TRBD2,TRBV4-1,NA
CASSDRTGTYNSPLHF,TGTGCCAGCAGTGACCGTACCGGGACCTATAATTCACCCCTCCACTTT,TRBJ1-6,NA,TRBV28,NA
CASSFDSNYGYTF,TGTGCCAGCAGCTTTGACTCTAACTATGGCTACACCTTC,TRBJ1-2,NA,TRBV7-9,once
CASSMDREETQYF,TGTGCCAGCAGCATGGACAGGGAAGAGACCCAGTACTTC,TRBJ2-5,TRBD1,TRBV7-3,NA
CASGLSGISSYEQYF,TGTGCTAGTGGTTTGTCGGGGATAAGCTCCTACGAGCAGTACTTC,TRBJ2-7,NA,TRBV12-5,NA
CASSLSGTSRHEQYF,TGCGCCAGCAGCCTTTCTGGGACTAGTCGTCACGAGCAGTACTTC,TRBJ2-7,TRBD2,TRBV4-3,NA
CASSQDLMGPGGQGNYGYTF,TGCGCCAGCAGCCAAGATTTAATGGGACCCGGGGGACAGGGGAACTATGGCTACACCTTC,TRBJ1-2,TRBD1,TRBV4-1,once
CASSSDPGTGATNEKLFF,TGTGCCAGCAGCTCAGATCCCGGGACAGGTGCAACTAATGAAAAACTGTTTTTT,TRBJ1-4,TRBD1,TRBV11-2,NA
CASSLSPTAYNEQFF,TGTGCCAGCAGTTTAAGCCCTACCGCCTACAATGAGCAGTTCTTC,TRBJ2-1,NA,TRBV27,NA
CASSYSQAGANVLTF,TGTGCCAGCAGTTACTCGCAAGCCGGGGCCAACGTCCTGACTTTC,TRBJ2-6,NA,TRBV6-5,once
CAWSVAALYEQYF,TGTGCCTGGAGTGTAGCGGCTCTCTACGAGCAGTACTTC,TRBJ2-7,NA,TRBV30,NA
CASSQDTWRLAGGEAKNIQYF,TGTGCCAGCAGCCAAGATACTTGGCGGCTAGCGGGGGGCGAGGCCAAAAACATTCAGTACTTC,TRBJ2-4,TRBD2,TRBV3-1/TRBV3-2,NA
CASSYWRNPSTGELFF,TGTGCCAGCAGTTATTGGCGGAACCCGAGTACCGGGGAGCTGTTTTTT,TRBJ2-2,NA,TRBV6-5,NA
CASSQDMGGTEAFF,TGCGCCAGCAGCCAAGATATGGGGGGAACTGAAGCTTTCTTT,TRBJ1-1,NA,TRBV4-3,NA
CASSVGGGDSYEQYF,TGTGCCAGCAGCGTAGGGGGAGGGGACTCCTACGAGCAGTACTTC,TRBJ2-7,TRBD2,TRBV9,NA
CASSQTPYGYTF,TGTGCCAGCAGTCAGACACCTTATGGCTACACCTTC,TRBJ1-2,NA,TRBV28,NA
CASSLAGFGTGSVLDTQYF,TGCGCCAGCAGCTTGGCTGGTTTTGGGACAGGGTCTGTCTTAGATACGCAGTATTTT,TRBJ2-3,TRBD1,TRBV5-1,once
CASSEASGGVEQYF,TGTGCCAGCAGTGAAGCGAGCGGGGGCGTAGAGCAGTACTTC,TRBJ2-7,TRBD2,TRBV2,NA